This T cell receptor (beta chain) is drawn from a study of post-analysis software for immune sequencing data. Built from TCR beta cDNA, the libraries had unique molecular identifiers in them. TCRdb ran MiXCR on the PCR reads and lists one entry per CDR3 protein. Of hundreds of thousands of distinct CDR3 sequences in the sample, approximately 30% were seen once. This clonotype was seen more than once but under ten times. The sequencing sample was made of blood. The sequence was collected from a girl between 10 and 17 years old with multiple sclerosis.

The CDR3 loop reads CSAKAGTKRFF. For the CDR3, the DNA is TGCAGTGCAAAAGCAGGGACTAAAAGGTTCTTC. The chain couples TRBV20-1 to TRBJ2-1, with 7 bases lining up with TRBD2. The CDR3 is 11 amino acids. J gave up 15 bases and V 6 bases, and 11 bases lay outside the gene matches. Germline loops: CDR1 DFQATT, CDR2 SNEGSKA (reference sequence).